The 17 T cell receptor beta chains below were found in one sample sequenced in a study of T cell responses to AZD1222 COVID-19 vaccine. Sequencing used immunoSEQ multiplex PCR; TCRdb keeps in-frame clones, though not all of them. Among about 86,000 clones, 88% were seen once, and the ten largest hold 6.5% to 8.5%. The source material was peripheral blood, sampled 28 days after the second AZD1222 dose. These receptors all come from an adult who received the AZD1222 COVID-19 vaccine.

The chain uses TRBV6-5 and TRBJ2-2; 12 positions match TRBD2. In germline, CDR1 is MNHEY, CDR2 SVGAGI. The V segment lost 6 bases and the J segment 3 bases; nucleotides outside the gene matches: 2. The CDR3 is 15 amino acids. The CDR3 protein is CASSRLAGDTGELFF. CDR3 in DNA: TGTGCCAGCAGCCGACTAGCGGGAGACACCGGGGAGCTGTTTTTT.

This chain links TRBV7-8 with TRBJ1-2, with unresolved D. Germline CDR1 reads SGHVS; CDR2 reads FQNEAQ. This CDR3 region has 15 residues. Deletions cut 5 bases from V and 4 bases from J, with 17 bases between. DNA for the CDR3: TGTGCCAGCAGCGGAAGATATGCCTCTTCCTATGGCTACACCTTC. Residues: CASSGRYASSYGYTF.

The chain links TRBV12-3 or TRBV12-4 to TRBJ2-7, with D hard to call. This CDR3 contains 12 residues. Trimming pared 1 base from V and 5 bases from J, leaving 6 bases between. CDR3 loop: CASSLVRNEQYF. As DNA, the CDR3 is TGTGCCAGCAGTTTAGTTAGGAACGAGCAGTACTTC.

This clone was seen a few times. The rearrangement uses TRBV5-4 and TRBJ2-7; D gene uncertain. The CDR3 is made up of 13 amino acids. Trimming took off 0 bases at V and 6 bases at J, with 10 bases between the two ends. Looked up from germline, CDR1 is SGHNT and CDR2 is YYREEE (reference sequence). CDR3 loop: CASSLVLDGEQYF. The CDR3 DNA reads TGTGCCAGCAGCTTGGTCCTAGACGGCGAGCAGTACTTC.

This chain joins TRBV10-3 and TRBJ1-2, with no clear D. The CDR3 extends over 15 amino acids. Germline V gene lookup returns CDR1 ENHRY and CDR2 SYGVKD. V shed 0 bases and J shed 8 bases, with 16 bases lying between them. DNA for the CDR3: TGTGCCATCAGTGAGTCCGACCACCCCGTCTGGGGCTACACCTTC. Its translation: CAISESDHPVWGYTF.

This clone was observed a handful of times. The chain links TRBV4-2 to TRBJ2-3; D is ambiguous. Trimming took 4 bases from V and 6 from J, leaving 11 bases between them. Germline CDR1 is LGHNA and CDR2 is YNFKEQ. This CDR3 is 13 amino acids long. In DNA form, the CDR3 reads TGTGCCAGCAGCCGACCAGGTCTGGATACGCAGTATTTT. Translating gives CASSRPGLDTQYF.

This rearrangement joins TRBV6-4 to TRBJ1-6; the match to TRBD1 covers 10 bases. The CDR3 is 15 residues long. Germline V lookup: CDR1 MRHNA, CDR2 SNTAGT. The junction had 0 bases not matched to a gene; V was cut back by 2 bases and J by 5 bases. The CDR3, as DNA: TGTGCCAGCAGTGACGGACAGGGGGATAATTCACCCCTCCACTTT. As protein: CASSDGQGDNSPLHF.

This chain links TRBV3-1 (or the pseudogene TRBV3-2) with TRBJ1-1; no clear D gene. The CDR3 spans 13 residues. V gave up 1 base and J gave up 3 bases, with 6 bases separating them. Per the germline V gene, CDR1 is LGHDT and CDR2 is YNNKEL (reference sequence). CDR3 sequence (DNA): TGTGCCAGCAGCCAAGGGGCATACACTGAAGCTTTCTTT. As protein: CASSQGAYTEAFF.

As for this clone: Mismatch with germline at one junction end may stem from a read error. This chain connects TRBV7-7 to TRBJ2-5; D gene unclear. CDR1 and CDR2 from the germline V gene are SSHAT and FNYEAQ (reference sequence). The CDR3 covers 13 residues. CDR3 in DNA: TGTGCTAGCAGTTTAGGACACCAAGAGACCCAGTACTTC. The encoded protein is CASSLGHQETQYF. Variable domain in full (rest from reference TRBV7-7 and TRBJ2-5): GAGVSQSPRYKVTKRGQDVTLRCDPISSHATLYWYQQALGQGPEFLTYFNYEAQPDKSGLPSDRFSAERPEGSISTLTIQRTEQRDSAMYRCASSLGHQETQYFGPGTRLLVL.

The chain has TRBV4-3 and TRBJ2-1; D could derive from TRBD1 or TRBD2 (5 bases each). The CDR3 is 19 amino acids. Trimming cost V 0 bases and J 0 bases, with 18 bases left between them. CDR1 and CDR2 from the germline V gene are LGHNA and YSLEER. CDR3 protein: CASSQDTFQPGTSYNEQFF. In DNA, the CDR3 is TGCGCCAGCAGCCAAGATACCTTCCAACCAGGGACCTCCTACAATGAGCAGTTCTTC.

The chain couples TRBV6-6 to TRBJ1-2; 9 bases fit TRBD1. V shed 7 bases, J shed 3 bases, and the junction held 9 bases outside the gene matches. Germline V gene sequence: CDR1 MNHNY, CDR2 SVGAGI (reference sequence). The CDR3 length is 15 residues. CDR3 sequence reads: CASTSRTGADYGYTF. The DNA for the CDR3 is TGTGCCAGCACCTCCCGGACAGGGGCCGACTATGGCTACACCTTC.

The gene calls are TRBV3-1 (or the pseudogene TRBV3-2) and TRBJ1-2; the match to TRBD1 covers 7 bases. V was clipped by 6 bases and J by 8 bases; unmatched bases: 9. The CDR3 is 13 amino acids. From germline, CDR1 is LGHDT and CDR2 YNNKEL (reference sequence). CDR3 nucleotides: TGTGCCAGCAGTCGACAGGGTGCCCCCGGCTACACCTTC. This codes for CASSRQGAPGYTF.

This clone was seen once. The J gene is TRBJ2-3, the V gene TRBV2; D may be TRBD2 (6 bases). The CDR3 is made up of 14 amino acids. Between the trimmed V and J ends, which lost 10 bases and 3 bases, there was a span of 17 bases. Germline CDR1 SNHLY, CDR2 FYNNEI. The CDR3 nucleotides are TGTGCCACTGACCGGGGGTGGAGGACAGATACGCAGTATTTT. Translation gives CATDRGWRTDTQYF.

The chain has TRBV5-1 and TRBJ1-5, with D uncertain. Looked up from germline, CDR1 is SGHRS and CDR2 is YFSETQ. The CDR3 runs to 14 residues. Trimming shortened V by 0 bases and J by 2 bases, and 6 bases separated the two germline ends. In nucleotides, the CDR3 is TGCGCCAGCAGCTTGGTGGGCGGCAATCAGCCCCAGCATTTT. This codes for CASSLVGGNQPQHF. The variable domain in full, with the rest retrieved from reference TRBV5-1 and TRBJ1-5, is KAGVTQTPRYLIKTRGQQVTLSCSPISGHRSVSWYQQTPGQGLQFLFEYFSETQRNKGNFPGRFSGRQFSNSRSEMNVSTLELGDSALYLCASSLVGGNQPQHFGDGTRLSIL.

V gene TRBV7-8 combines with J gene TRBJ2-1; D may match TRBD1 or TRBD2 (7 bases each). The CDR3 extends over 17 amino acids. The germline V and J ends were trimmed by 0 bases and 9 bases, with 21 bases remaining between them. The germline V gene encodes CDR1 SGHVS and CDR2 FQNEAQ. The CDR3 nucleotides are TGTGCCAGCAGCTTAGCGGGGGGAGGGGGCCTTAGGGCTGAGCAGTTCTTC. The encoded protein is CASSLAGGGGLRAEQFF.

This clone was detected only once. The chain's CDR3 is CASSEFPGSGTDTQYF. CDR3 sequence (DNA): TGTGCCAGCAGTGAGTTTCCGGGGAGTGGCACAGATACGCAGTATTTT. This sequence joins TRBV6-1 and TRBJ2-3; possible D gene TRBD2, 5 bases. V gave up 3 bases and J gave up 1 base, with 14 bases separating them. In germline, CDR1 is MNHNS, CDR2 SASEGT. The CDR3 runs to 16 residues.

V is TRBV11-1 and J is TRBJ1-3, with D hard to call. The germline V gene encodes CDR1 SGHAT and CDR2 FQDESV (reference sequence). CDR3 length equals 14 residues. With 4 bases removed from V and 3 bases from J, the gap between germline ends came to 10 bases. CDR3 residues: CASSSHSLGNTIYF. For the CDR3, the DNA is TGTGCCAGCAGCTCCCACAGCCTTGGAAACACCATATATTTT. Looking up the rest from reference TRBV11-1 and TRBJ1-3 gives the full variable domain: EAEVAQSPRYKITEKSQAVAFWCDPISGHATLYWYRQILGQGPELLVQFQDESVVDDSQLPKDRFSAERLKGVDSTLKIQPAELGDSAMYLCASSSHSLGNTIYFGEGSWLTVV.